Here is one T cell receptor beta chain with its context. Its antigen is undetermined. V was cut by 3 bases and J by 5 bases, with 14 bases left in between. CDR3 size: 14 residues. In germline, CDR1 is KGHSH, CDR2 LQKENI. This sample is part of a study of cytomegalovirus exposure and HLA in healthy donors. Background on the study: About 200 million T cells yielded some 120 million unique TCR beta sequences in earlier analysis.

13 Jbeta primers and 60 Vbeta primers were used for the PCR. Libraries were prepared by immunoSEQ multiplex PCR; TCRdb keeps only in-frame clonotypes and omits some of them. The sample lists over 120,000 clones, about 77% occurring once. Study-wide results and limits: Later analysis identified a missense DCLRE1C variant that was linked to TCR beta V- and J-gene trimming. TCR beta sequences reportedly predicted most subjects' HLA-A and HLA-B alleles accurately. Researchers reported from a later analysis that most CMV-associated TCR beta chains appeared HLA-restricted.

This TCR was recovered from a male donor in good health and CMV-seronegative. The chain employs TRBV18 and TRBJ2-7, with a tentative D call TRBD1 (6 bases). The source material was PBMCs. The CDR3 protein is CASSPRQGSHEQYF. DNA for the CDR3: TGTGCCAGCTCACCTCGCCAGGGGAGCCACGAGCAGTACTTC.